This TCR beta chain was retrieved from a study of blood T cell repertoires in COVID-19. At the level of the study: Sites across the United States, Italy and Spain contributed samples from acute and convalescent COVID-19. PBMCs, B-cell-depleted T cells, or T cells were the source of the cDNA or gDNA that made up the material.

Original processing methods: Amplified reference gene primers provided the basis for estimating nucleated cell counts. Some clones are missing from TCRdb's copy, which holds only in-frame ones; the method was immunoSEQ multiplex PCR. V, J and clone size are taken as reported in that table, and D and trimming were inferred from the DNA itself. This sample has some 260,000 clones, with more than 60% found just once. The sequence derives from a woman between 40 and 55 years old with active or convalescent COVID-19. The sequenced sample was peripheral blood.

The CDR3 here is CASSYSGTGNYGYTF. The CDR3 region has the DNA TGTGCCAGCAGTTACAGTGGGACAGGCAACTATGGCTACACCTTC. J is TRBJ1-2 and V is TRBV6-5; 8 bases align to TRBD1. The germline V gene encodes CDR1 MNHEY and CDR2 SVGAGI. V gave up 2 bases and J gave up 2 bases; unmatched junction bases: 4. The CDR3 contains 15 residues.